Following are 8 T cell receptor beta chains from one sample sequenced in a study of blood T cell repertoires in COVID-19 (dated by TCRdb to the early 2020s). The library was made by the immunoSEQ multiplex PCR assay. This is the immuneACCESS table as TCRdb keeps it, with only in-frame sequences that have V and J called. A part of the clones is gone; compared with another copy, unresolved V genes explain less than half, and the rest is unexplained. For this sample there are roughly 77,000 clones; 88% appear just once. Together, the top ten hold over 4.5% of the sample. What was sequenced was peripheral blood. The receptors derive from a human donor in a cohort sampled during active COVID-19.

J is TRBJ1-4 and V is TRBV28, with D tentatively TRBD1 (6 bases). CDR1 and CDR2 (germline): MDHEN, SYDVKM. The length of the CDR3 is 17 residues. The germline V and J ends were trimmed by 3 bases and 7 bases, with 21 bases remaining between them. The CDR3 here is CASSFAAGAAATEKLFF. The CDR3 DNA follows: TGTGCCAGCAGTTTCGCAGCAGGGGCGGCTGCTACTGAAAAACTGTTTTTT. Using reference TRBV28 and TRBJ1-4 for the parts outside the CDR3, the full variable domain is DVKVTQSSRYLVKRTGEKVFLECVQDMDHENMFWYRQDPGLGLRLIYFSYDVKMKEKGDIPEGYSVSREKKERFSLILESASTNQTSMYLCASSFAAGAAATEKLFFGSGTQLSVL.

This rearrangement joins TRBV6-5 to TRBJ2-1; 9 bases align to TRBD1. The CDR3 totals 14 residues. Trimming cost V 5 bases and J 13 bases; bases outside gene matches: 12. Germline V gives CDR1 MNHEY, CDR2 SVGAGI. For the CDR3, the DNA is TGTGCCAGCAGTCGGGACAGGGACGACGAGGAACAGTTCTTC. It codes for CASSRDRDDEEQFF.

The chain recombines TRBV27 with TRBJ1-6, with a weak D call TRBD1 (5 bases). Per germline, CDR1 MNHEY and CDR2 SMNVEV (reference sequence). The V end was cut by 5 bases, the J end by 0 bases, with 11 bases between. The CDR3 covers 16 residues. DNA for the CDR3: TGTGCCAGCAGTCGGCCGGGGGGCTCCTATAATTCACCCCTCCACTTT. Its protein is CASSRPGGSYNSPLHF.

V is TRBV5-4 and J is TRBJ2-1; D gene uncertain. Germline-derived CDR1 and CDR2 are SGHNT and YYREEE (reference sequence). The CDR3 is made up of 15 amino acids. The ends were cut back, 1 base at V and 0 bases at J, with 8 bases in the middle. CDR3 protein: CASSLLESSYNEQFF. CDR3 sequence (DNA): TGTGCCAGCAGCTTGTTGGAGAGCTCCTACAATGAGCAGTTCTTC.

The CDR3 spells CASSSPRGQFYNEQFF. As DNA, the CDR3 is TGTGCCAGCAGCTCACCCAGGGGCCAATTCTACAATGAGCAGTTCTTC. The chain uses TRBV7-8 and TRBJ2-1, with D perhaps matching TRBD1 (6 bases). The length of the CDR3 is 16 residues. Germline-derived CDR1 and CDR2 are SGHVS and FQNEAQ. V was shortened by 4 bases and J by 3 bases, with 16 bases between the two germline ends.

The rearrangement joins TRBV7-9 to TRBJ2-7; D perhaps matches TRBD2 (6 bases). The CDR3 totals 13 residues. Trimming cost V 3 bases and J 5 bases, with 11 bases left between them. The germline gives CDR1 SEHNR, CDR2 FQNEAQ (reference sequence). CDR3 region: CASSFPGGDEQYF. The CDR3 DNA sequence: TGTGCCAGCAGCTTCCCGGGCGGGGACGAGCAGTACTTC.

V is TRBV7-6 and J is TRBJ2-5; D gene ambiguous. This CDR3 has 12 residues. Trimming removed 4 bases at V and 2 bases at J, with 5 bases between. CDR1 SGHVS and CDR2 FNYEAQ come from the germline V gene. Here the CDR3 reads CASSSPQETQYF. As DNA, the CDR3 is TGTGCCAGCAGCTCCCCTCAAGAGACCCAGTACTTC.

This rearrangement joins TRBV5-1 to TRBJ1-4; D possibly corresponds to TRBD1 (6 bases). Germline loops: CDR1 SGHRS, CDR2 YFSETQ. Trimming took off 2 bases at V and 4 bases at J, with 9 bases between the two ends. The CDR3 consists of 14 residues. CDR3 protein: CASSFTGSNEKLFF. In nucleotides, the CDR3 is TGCGCCAGCAGCTTTACAGGGAGTAATGAAAAACTGTTTTTT.